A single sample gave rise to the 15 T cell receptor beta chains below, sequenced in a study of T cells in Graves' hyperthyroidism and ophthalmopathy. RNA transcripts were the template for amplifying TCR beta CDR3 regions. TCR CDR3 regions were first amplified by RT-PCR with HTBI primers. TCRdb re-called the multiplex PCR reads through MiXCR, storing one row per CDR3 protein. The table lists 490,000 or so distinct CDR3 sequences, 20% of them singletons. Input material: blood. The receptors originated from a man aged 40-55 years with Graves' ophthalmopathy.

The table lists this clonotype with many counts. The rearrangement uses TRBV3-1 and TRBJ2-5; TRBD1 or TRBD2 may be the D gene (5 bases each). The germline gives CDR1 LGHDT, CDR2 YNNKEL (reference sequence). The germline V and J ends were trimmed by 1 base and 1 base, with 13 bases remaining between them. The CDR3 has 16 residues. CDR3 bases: TGTGCCAGCAGCCAAGTAGCGCGGACAACCCAAGAGACCCAGTACTTC. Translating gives CASSQVARTTQETQYF.

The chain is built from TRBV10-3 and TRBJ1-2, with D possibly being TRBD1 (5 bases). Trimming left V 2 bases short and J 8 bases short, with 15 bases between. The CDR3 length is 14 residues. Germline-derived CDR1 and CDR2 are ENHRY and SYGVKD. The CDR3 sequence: CAISEPQVGRGYTF. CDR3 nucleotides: TGTGCCATCAGTGAGCCACAGGTGGGCCGCGGCTACACCTTC.

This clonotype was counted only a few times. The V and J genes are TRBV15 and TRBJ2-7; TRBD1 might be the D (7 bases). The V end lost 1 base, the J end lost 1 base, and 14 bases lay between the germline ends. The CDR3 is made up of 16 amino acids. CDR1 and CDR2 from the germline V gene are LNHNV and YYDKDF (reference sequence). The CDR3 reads CATSRGGGTVSYEQYF. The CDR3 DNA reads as TGTGCCACCAGCAGAGGGGGCGGGACAGTGTCCTACGAGCAGTACTTC.

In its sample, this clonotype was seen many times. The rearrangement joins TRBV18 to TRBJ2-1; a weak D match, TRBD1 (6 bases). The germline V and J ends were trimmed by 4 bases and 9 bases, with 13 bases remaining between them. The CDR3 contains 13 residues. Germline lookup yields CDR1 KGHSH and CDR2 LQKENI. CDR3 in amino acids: CASSLSQGSEQFF. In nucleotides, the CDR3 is TGTGCCAGCTCACTTTCACAGGGTAGTGAGCAGTTCTTC.

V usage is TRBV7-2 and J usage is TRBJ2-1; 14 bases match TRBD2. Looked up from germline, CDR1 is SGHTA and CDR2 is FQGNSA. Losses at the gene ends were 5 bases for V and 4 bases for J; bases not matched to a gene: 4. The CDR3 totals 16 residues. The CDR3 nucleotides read TGTGCCAGCAGCCGTGGGACTAGCGGGGGTTACAATGAGCAGTTCTTC. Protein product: CASSRGTSGGYNEQFF. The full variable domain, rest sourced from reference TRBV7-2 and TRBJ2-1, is GAGVSQSPSNKVTEKGKDVELRCDPISGHTALYWYRQSLGQGLEFLIYFQGNSAPDKSGLPSDRFSAERTGGSVSTLTIQRTQQEDSAVYLCASSRGTSGGYNEQFFGPGTRLTVL.

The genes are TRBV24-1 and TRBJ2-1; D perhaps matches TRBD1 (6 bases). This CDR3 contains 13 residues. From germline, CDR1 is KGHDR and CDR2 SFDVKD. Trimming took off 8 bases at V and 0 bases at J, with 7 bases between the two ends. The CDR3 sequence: CATKGDSYNEQFF. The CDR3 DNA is TGTGCCACCAAGGGGGACTCCTACAATGAGCAGTTCTTC.

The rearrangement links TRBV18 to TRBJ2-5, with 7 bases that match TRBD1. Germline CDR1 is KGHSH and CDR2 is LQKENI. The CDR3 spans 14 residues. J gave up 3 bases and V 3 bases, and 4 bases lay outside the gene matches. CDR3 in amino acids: CASSPGTVKETQYF. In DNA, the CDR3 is TGTGCCAGCTCACCCGGGACAGTCAAAGAGACCCAGTACTTC.

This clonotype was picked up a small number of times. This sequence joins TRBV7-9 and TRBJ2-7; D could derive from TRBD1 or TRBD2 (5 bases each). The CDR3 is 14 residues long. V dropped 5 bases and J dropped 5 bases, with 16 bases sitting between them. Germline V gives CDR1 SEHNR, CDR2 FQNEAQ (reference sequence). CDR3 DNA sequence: TGTGCCAGCAGCGACCGGGACGCTCTCGACGAGCAGTACTTC. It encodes CASSDRDALDEQYF.

The CDR3 loop reads CASSLVMDDYGYTF. The CDR3, as DNA: TGTGCCAGCAGCTTAGTTATGGATGACTATGGCTACACCTTC. The chain joins TRBV7-2 to TRBJ1-2; D is undetermined. This CDR3 contains 14 residues. Germline-derived CDR1 and CDR2 are SGHTA and FQGNSA. V gave up 1 base and J gave up 3 bases, with 9 bases separating them.

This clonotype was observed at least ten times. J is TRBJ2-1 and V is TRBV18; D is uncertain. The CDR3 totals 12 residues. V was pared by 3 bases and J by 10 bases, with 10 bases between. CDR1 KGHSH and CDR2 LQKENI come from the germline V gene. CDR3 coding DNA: TGTGCCAGCTCACCTAGTATCTACGAGCAGTTCTTC. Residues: CASSPSIYEQFF.

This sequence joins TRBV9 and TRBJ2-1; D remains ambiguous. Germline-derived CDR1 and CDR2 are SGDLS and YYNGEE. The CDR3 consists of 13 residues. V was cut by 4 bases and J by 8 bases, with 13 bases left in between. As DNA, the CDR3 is TGTGCCAGCAGCCCCCGGACCCACGATGAGCAGTTCTTC. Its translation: CASSPRTHDEQFF.

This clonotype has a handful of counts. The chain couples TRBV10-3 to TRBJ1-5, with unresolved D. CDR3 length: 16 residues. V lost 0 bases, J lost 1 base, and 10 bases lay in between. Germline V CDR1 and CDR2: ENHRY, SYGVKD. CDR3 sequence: CAISESGGSSNQPQHF. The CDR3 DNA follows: TGTGCCATCAGTGAGTCTGGCGGATCGAGCAATCAGCCCCAGCATTTT.

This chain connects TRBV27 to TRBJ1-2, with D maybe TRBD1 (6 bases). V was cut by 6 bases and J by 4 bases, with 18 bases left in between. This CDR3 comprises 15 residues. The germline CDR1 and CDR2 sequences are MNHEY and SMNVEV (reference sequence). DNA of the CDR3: TGTGCCAGCAGAGGCAGGGGAGCACCCTTCTATGGCTACACCTTC. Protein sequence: CASRGRGAPFYGYTF.

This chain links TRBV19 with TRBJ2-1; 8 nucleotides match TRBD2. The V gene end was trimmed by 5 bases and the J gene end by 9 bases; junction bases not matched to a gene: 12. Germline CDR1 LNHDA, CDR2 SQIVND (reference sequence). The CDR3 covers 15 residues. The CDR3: CASSGGAGVSGEQFF. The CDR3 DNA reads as TGTGCCAGTAGTGGGGGAGCGGGGGTTTCCGGTGAGCAGTTCTTC.

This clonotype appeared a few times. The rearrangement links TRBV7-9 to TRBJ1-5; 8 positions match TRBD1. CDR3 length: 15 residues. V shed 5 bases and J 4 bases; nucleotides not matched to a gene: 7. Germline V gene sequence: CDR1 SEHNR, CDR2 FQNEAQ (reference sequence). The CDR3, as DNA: TGTGCCAGCAGCCTATCCGGGACAGGAAATCAGCCCCAGCATTTT. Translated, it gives CASSLSGTGNQPQHF. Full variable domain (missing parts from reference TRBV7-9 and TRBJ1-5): DTGVSQNPRHKITKRGQNVTFRCDPISEHNRLYWYRQTLGQGPEFLTYFQNEAQLEKSRLLSDRFSAERPKGSFSTLEIQRTEQGDSAMYLCASSLSGTGNQPQHFGDGTRLSIL.